A single sample gave rise to the 27 T cell receptor beta chains below, sequenced in a study of blood T cells in healthy people across ages. Next came a second PCR, run for about 6 to 11 cycles, which used a sample-barcoded 5' primer along with a J-beta primer mix. TCRdb analysed the 5' RACE reads with MiXCR anew, one entry per CDR3 protein. The table lists about 830,000 distinct CDR3 sequences, around 62% of them singletons. Sequenced sample: blood. Receptor source: a man aged 25-40 years in good health.

The chain recombines TRBV7-3 with TRBJ2-1; 9 bases are shared with TRBD2. The CDR3 spans 13 residues. Germline trimming cut 4 bases from V and 8 bases from J; bases unmatched to any gene: 3. Germline values: CDR1 SGHTA, CDR2 FQGTGA. The chain's CDR3 is CASSWRGGDEQFF. CDR3 nucleotide sequence: TGTGCCAGCAGCTGGCGGGGGGGCGATGAGCAGTTCTTC.

This clonotype was found a few times. This rearrangement joins TRBV7-6 to TRBJ2-7; TRBD2 might be the D (6 bases). The CDR3 runs 14 residues. Germline CDR1 and CDR2: SGHVS and FNYEAQ. The ends were cut back, 5 bases at V and 2 bases at J, with 13 bases in the middle. The CDR3 sequence: CASSPGEATYEQYF. DNA for the CDR3: TGTGCCAGCAGCCCGGGGGAGGCAACCTACGAGCAGTACTTC.

Comments on this clonotype: One junction end disagrees with the germline gene, perhaps due to a read error. The chain has TRBV12-3 or TRBV12-4 and TRBJ2-7, with D perhaps TRBD1 (6 bases). The CDR3 length is 14 residues. The DNA of the CDR3 is TGTGGCAGCAGTTATACGACAGGCTCCTACGAGCAGTACTTC. This sequence encodes CGSSYTTGSYEQYF.

In its sample, this clonotype was seen a few times. J is TRBJ2-7 and V is TRBV6-6; D possibly corresponds to TRBD2 (7 bases). From germline, CDR1 is MNHNY and CDR2 SVGAGI (reference sequence). The V end was cut by 6 bases, the J end by 3 bases, with 15 bases between. The length of the CDR3 is 14 residues. The CDR3 coding sequence is TGTGCCAGCAGGGGCCGGGGAGGGGGCTACGAGCAGTACTTC. This codes for CASRGRGGGYEQYF.

The chain employs TRBV27 and TRBJ2-1; possibly TRBD2 for D (6 bases). The J call may not be correct, given that the DNA end is closer to TRBJ2-7. Germline CDR1 and CDR2: MNHEY and SMNVEV (reference sequence). CDR3 size: 18 residues. The CDR3 DNA reads TGTGCCAGCAGTTCTCGACTAGATTCTCGAGGTTCCTACAATGAGCAGTACTTC. Amino acid sequence: CASSSRLDSRGSYNEQYF.

This chain's CDR3 is CASSLSATDTQYF. DNA of the CDR3: TGTGCCAGCAGCTTATCAGCCACAGATACGCAGTATTTT. The V call is TRBV7-6, the J call TRBJ2-3, with D unclear. The V gene lost 2 bases and the J gene lost 2 bases, with 5 bases spanning the gap. The CDR3 extends over 13 amino acids. Germline-derived CDR1 and CDR2 are SGHVS and FNYEAQ.

This sequence joins TRBV11-2 and TRBJ2-6; D is uncertain. Trimming removed 1 base from V and 0 bases from J, with 10 bases in between. CDR1 is SGHAT and CDR2 is FQNNGV in the germline V gene. The CDR3 sequence is 17 residues long. For the CDR3, the DNA is TGTGCCAGCAGCTTAGTACCAGGTGCCTCTGGGGCCAACGTCCTGACTTTC. It is translated as CASSLVPGASGANVLTF.

The chain links TRBV6-6 to TRBJ1-1, with 8 bases matching TRBD1. The CDR3 consists of 14 residues. From germline, CDR1 is MNHNY and CDR2 SVGAGI (reference sequence). Trimming took 5 bases from V and 8 from J; bases not matched to a gene: 10. The CDR3 spells CASSDRGGYSEAFF. In DNA form, the CDR3 reads TGTGCCAGCAGTGACAGGGGAGGGTATTCAGAAGCTTTCTTT.

The chain carries TRBV29-1 and TRBJ1-2; D possibly corresponds to TRBD1 (5 bases). Trimming removed 0 bases at V and 1 base at J, with 18 bases between. This CDR3 region has 17 residues. CDR1 is SQVTM and CDR2 is ANQGSEA in the germline V gene. Written as DNA, the CDR3 is TGCAGCGTTGAAGATCTGGGGACGGGAGAAAGTAACTATGGCTACACCTTC. Translated: CSVEDLGTGESNYGYTF.

Note on this clonotype: One end of the junction fails to match germline, which may point to a read error. The rearrangement uses TRBV29-1 and TRBJ2-4; D is undetermined. The CDR3 sequence is 15 residues long. In germline, CDR1 is SQVTM, CDR2 ANQGSEA. The CDR3 sequence: CSVEESPLAKDIQYF. DNA for the CDR3: TGCAGCGTTGAAGAATCCCCTTTAGCCAAAGACATTCAGTACTTC.

To note about this clonotype: Mismatch with germline at one junction end may stem from a read error. This chain links TRBV18 with TRBJ2-3; D perhaps matches TRBD2 (5 bases). The CDR3 consists of 16 residues. CDR1 is KGHSH, CDR2 LQKENI, per germline. CDR3 loop: CASSPPDGVRTATQYF. The CDR3 bases are TGTGCCAGCTCACCACCGGACGGGGTTCGCACAGCTACGCAGTATTTT.

This clonotype came up a few times. The V and J genes are TRBV28 and TRBJ2-7; TRBD1 aligns across 10 bases. The V segment lost 5 bases and the J segment 7 bases; nucleotides outside the gene matches: 8. The germline gives CDR1 MDHEN, CDR2 SYDVKM. The CDR3 totals 14 residues. This chain's CDR3 is CASSGTGVPREQYF. CDR3 nucleotides: TGTGCCAGCAGTGGGACAGGGGTTCCGCGGGAGCAGTACTTC.

This clonotype was picked up one time. V gene TRBV7-2 combines with J gene TRBJ1-4; 9 nucleotides line up with TRBD1. With 5 bases clipped from V and 6 bases from J, the junction kept 7 bases outside the gene matches. From germline, CDR1 is SGHTA and CDR2 FQGNSA. The CDR3 is 15 residues long. The CDR3, as DNA: TGTGCCAGCAGCCTAACCGGGACAGGGTATGAAAAACTGTTTTTT. Translated, it gives CASSLTGTGYEKLFF. Full variable domain (rest looked up from reference TRBV7-2 and TRBJ1-4): GAGVSQSPSNKVTEKGKDVELRCDPISGHTALYWYRQSLGQGLEFLIYFQGNSAPDKSGLPSDRFSAERTGGSVSTLTIQRTQQEDSAVYLCASSLTGTGYEKLFFGSGTQLSVL.

To note about this clonotype: An end of the junction differs from the germline gene, which may be a read error. This sequence joins TRBV9 and TRBJ2-5; 7 nucleotides match TRBD2. Germline loops: CDR1 SGDLS, CDR2 YYNGEE. CDR3 length: 12 amino acids. The CDR3 nucleotides read TGTGCCGGCAGCGGGGTTGAAGAGACCCAGTACTTC. Residues: CAGSGVEETQYF.

This clonotype was counted a few times. The gene calls are TRBV4-1 and TRBJ2-7, with TRBD2 as a possible D gene (5 bases). This CDR3 is built from 17 residues. Germline lookup yields CDR1 MGHRA and CDR2 YSYEKL. With 1 base removed from V and 3 bases from J, the gap between germline ends came to 19 bases. CDR3 DNA: TGCGCCAGCAGCCAAGTGGACTTCCTCGGCTCCTACTACGAGCAGTACTTC. Protein: CASSQVDFLGSYYEQYF.

V and J are TRBV9 and TRBJ1-6; perhaps TRBD1 as D (5 bases). Trimming removed 0 bases at V and 7 bases at J, with 11 bases between. CDR3 size: 15 residues. Germline V gives CDR1 SGDLS, CDR2 YYNGEE. The CDR3: CASSVEQVLNSPLHF. CDR3 nucleotides: TGTGCCAGCAGCGTAGAACAGGTTCTAAATTCACCCCTCCACTTT.

In its sample, this clonotype was seen a few times. The V gene is TRBV4-3, the J gene TRBJ2-5; 8 bases align to TRBD2. CDR3 length equals 15 residues. After removal of 2 bases from V and 5 bases from J, the junction contained 7 bases not matched to a gene. Germline V gene data show CDR1 as LGHNA and CDR2 as YSLEER. The CDR3 region is CASSQTAGGLETQYF. CDR3 coding DNA: TGCGCCAGCAGCCAAACGGCGGGGGGATTGGAGACCCAGTACTTC.

The chain employs TRBV5-1 and TRBJ2-2, with 8 bases identical to TRBD1. Germline V lookup: CDR1 SGHRS, CDR2 YFSETQ. The CDR3 has 15 residues. With 5 bases clipped from V and 1 base from J, the junction kept 4 bases outside the gene matches. CDR3: CASSTGQVNTGELFF. CDR3 bases: TGCGCCAGCAGTACGGGACAGGTGAACACCGGGGAGCTGTTTTTT.

The chain carries TRBV4-2 and TRBJ2-7; perhaps TRBD1 as D (5 bases). The CDR3 totals 15 residues. The V end lost 1 base, the J end lost 2 bases, and 12 bases lay between the germline ends. Germline V gives CDR1 LGHNA, CDR2 YNFKEQ. In nucleotides, the CDR3 is TGTGCCAGCAGCCAAGTCCAGGGCTCAACCTACGAGCAGTACTTC. Translating it yields CASSQVQGSTYEQYF.

This chain links TRBV4-3 with TRBJ1-4; a possible D gene is TRBD1 (6 bases). V gave up 0 bases and J gave up 8 bases, with 13 bases separating them. The germline V gene encodes CDR1 LGHNA and CDR2 YSLEER. The CDR3 contains 15 residues. The CDR3 reads CASSQDSRGLEKLFF. The CDR3 nucleotides read TGCGCCAGCAGCCAAGATTCCAGGGGATTAGAAAAACTGTTTTTT.

The chain combines TRBV20-1 with TRBJ1-6; 8 bases match TRBD1. The CDR3 has 14 amino acids. Germline CDR1 reads DFQATT; CDR2 reads SNEGSKA (reference sequence). V was pared by 4 bases and J by 7 bases, with 6 bases of the junction left unmatched. The CDR3 bases are TGCAGTGCTAACCAGGGACAGGAAAATTCACCCCTCCACTTT. It yields the protein CSANQGQENSPLHF.

With regard to this clonotype: Mismatch with germline at one junction end may stem from a read error. The rearrangement joins TRBV3-1 to TRBJ2-1; D not resolved. Germline values: CDR1 LGHDT, CDR2 YNNKEL (reference sequence). CDR3 size: 16 residues. The CDR3 is CASSQFVAKAYNERFF. DNA for the CDR3: TGTGCCAGCAGCCAATTCGTCGCGAAGGCCTACAATGAGCGGTTCTTC.

This chain uses TRBV25-1 with TRBJ2-3; the D is unclear. The V end lost 5 bases, the J end lost 5 bases, and 14 bases lay between the germline ends. The CDR3 totals 14 residues. From germline, CDR1 is MGHDK and CDR2 SYGVNS. CDR3 region: CASSPPPHEDTQYF. The CDR3 region has the DNA TGTGCCAGCAGTCCTCCCCCGCACGAAGATACGCAGTATTTT. The full variable domain, with the rest looked up from reference TRBV25-1 and TRBJ2-3, is EADIYQTPRYLVIGTGKKITLECSQTMGHDKMYWYQQDPGMELHLIHYSYGVNSTEKGDLSSESTVSRIRTEHFPLTLESARPSHTSQYLCASSPPPHEDTQYFGPGTRLTVL.

This clonotype was observed once. V is TRBV6-6 and J is TRBJ2-7, with D possibly called TRBD1 or TRBD2 (5 bases each). The end of the DNA is better explained by TRBJ2-5, so the J call may be wrong. CDR1 MNHNY and CDR2 SVGAGI come from the germline V gene (reference sequence). CDR3 size: 15 residues. In DNA, the CDR3 is TGTGCCAGCAGTTACCGGGACCTGGTGGGGGAGACCCAGTACTTC. Encoded protein: CASSYRDLVGETQYF.

This clonotype turned up a few times. V and J are TRBV20-1 and TRBJ2-1; D gene ambiguous. The DNA end favors TRBJ2-7, so the J call may be wrong. The CDR3 loop spans 12 amino acids. CDR1 is DFQATT, CDR2 SNEGSKA, per germline (reference sequence). The CDR3 sequence is CSAREAGNEQYF. The CDR3 nucleotides read TGCAGTGCTAGAGAGGCTGGGAACGAGCAGTACTTC.

This chain connects TRBV4-3 to TRBJ2-1; D gene ambiguous. The J call may be mistaken, given a closer DNA end match to TRBJ2-7. The CDR3 extends over 14 amino acids. The germline gives CDR1 LGHNA, CDR2 YSLEER. This CDR3 is CASSPTAYYNEQYF. CDR3 nucleotides: TGCGCCAGCAGCCCCACAGCTTACTACAATGAGCAGTACTTC.

The chain has TRBV4-3 and TRBJ1-4; 9 bases are shared with TRBD1. In germline, CDR1 is LGHNA, CDR2 YSLEER. CDR3 length: 16 amino acids. Losses at the gene ends were 3 bases for V and 7 bases for J; bases not matched to a gene: 9. The CDR3 is CASSQGPGQGIEKLFF. CDR3 nucleotides: TGCGCCAGCAGCCAGGGACCGGGACAGGGAATTGAAAAACTGTTTTTT.